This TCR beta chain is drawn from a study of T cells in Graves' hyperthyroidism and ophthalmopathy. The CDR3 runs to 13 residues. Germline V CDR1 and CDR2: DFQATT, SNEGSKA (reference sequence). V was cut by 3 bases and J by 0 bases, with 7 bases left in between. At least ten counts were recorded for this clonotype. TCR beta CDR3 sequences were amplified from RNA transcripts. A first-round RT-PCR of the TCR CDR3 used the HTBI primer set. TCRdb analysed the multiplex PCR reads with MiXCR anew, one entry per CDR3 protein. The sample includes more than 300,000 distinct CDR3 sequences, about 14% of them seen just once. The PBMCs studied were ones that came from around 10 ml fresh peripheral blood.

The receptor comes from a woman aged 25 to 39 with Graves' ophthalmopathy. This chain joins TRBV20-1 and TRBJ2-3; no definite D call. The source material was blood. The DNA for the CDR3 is TGCAGTGCTAGTCGAGAGAGCACAGATACGCAGTATTTT. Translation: CSASRESTDTQYF.